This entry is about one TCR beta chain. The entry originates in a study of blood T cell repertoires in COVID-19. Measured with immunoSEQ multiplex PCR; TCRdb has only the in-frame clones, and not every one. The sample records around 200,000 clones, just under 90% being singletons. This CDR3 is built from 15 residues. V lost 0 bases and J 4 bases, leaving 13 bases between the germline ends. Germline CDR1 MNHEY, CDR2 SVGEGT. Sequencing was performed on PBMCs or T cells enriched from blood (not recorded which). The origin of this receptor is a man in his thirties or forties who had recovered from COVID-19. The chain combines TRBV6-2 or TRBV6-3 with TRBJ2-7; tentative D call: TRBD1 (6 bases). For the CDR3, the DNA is TGTGCCAGCAGTTACTCGAAAGCCAGGGGATACGAGCAGTACTTC. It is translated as CASSYSKARGYEQYF.